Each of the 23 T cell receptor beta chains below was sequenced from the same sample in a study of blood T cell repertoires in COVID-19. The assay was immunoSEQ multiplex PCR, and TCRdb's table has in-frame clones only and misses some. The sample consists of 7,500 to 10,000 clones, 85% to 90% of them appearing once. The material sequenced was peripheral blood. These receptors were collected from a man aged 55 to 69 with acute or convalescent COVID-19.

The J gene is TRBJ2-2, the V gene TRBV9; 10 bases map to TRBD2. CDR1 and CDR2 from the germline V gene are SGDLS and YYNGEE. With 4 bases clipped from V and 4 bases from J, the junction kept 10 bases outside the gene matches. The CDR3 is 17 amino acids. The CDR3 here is CASSPRGGLASTGELFF. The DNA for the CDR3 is TGTGCCAGCAGCCCCAGGGGGGGACTAGCGAGCACCGGGGAGCTGTTTTTT.

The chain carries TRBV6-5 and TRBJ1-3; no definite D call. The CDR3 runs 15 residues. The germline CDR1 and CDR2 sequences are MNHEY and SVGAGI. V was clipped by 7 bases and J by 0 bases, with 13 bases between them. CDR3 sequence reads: CASTPGGSSGNTIYF. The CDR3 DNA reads TGTGCCAGCACCCCAGGTGGGAGCTCTGGAAACACCATATATTTT.

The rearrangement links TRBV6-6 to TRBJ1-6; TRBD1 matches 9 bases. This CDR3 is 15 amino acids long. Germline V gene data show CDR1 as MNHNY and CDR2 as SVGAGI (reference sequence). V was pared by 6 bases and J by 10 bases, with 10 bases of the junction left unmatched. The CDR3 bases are TGTGCCAGCAGAGCGCCGGGACAGGGTGTCTCACCCCTCCACTTT. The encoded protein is CASRAPGQGVSPLHF.

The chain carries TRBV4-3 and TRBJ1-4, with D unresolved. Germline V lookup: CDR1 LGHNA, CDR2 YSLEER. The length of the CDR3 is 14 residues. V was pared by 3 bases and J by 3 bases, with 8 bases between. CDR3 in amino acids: CASSQGLSNEKLFF. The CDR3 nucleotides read TGCGCCAGCAGCCAGGGCTTGTCTAATGAAAAACTGTTTTTT.

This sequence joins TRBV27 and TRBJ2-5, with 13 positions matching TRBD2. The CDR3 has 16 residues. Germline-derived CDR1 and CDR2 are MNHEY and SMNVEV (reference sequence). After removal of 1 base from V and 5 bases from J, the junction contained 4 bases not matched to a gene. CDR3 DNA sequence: TGTGCCAGCAGTTTATATGGACTAGCGGGAGTGGAGACCCAGTACTTC. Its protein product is CASSLYGLAGVETQYF.

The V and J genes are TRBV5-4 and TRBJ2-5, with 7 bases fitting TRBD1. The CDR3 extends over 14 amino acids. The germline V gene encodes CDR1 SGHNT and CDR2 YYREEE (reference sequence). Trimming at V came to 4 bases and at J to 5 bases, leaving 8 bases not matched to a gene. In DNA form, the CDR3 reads TGTGCCAGCAGCCCGGGACAGTCAAGGGAGACCCAGTACTTC. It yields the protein CASSPGQSRETQYF.

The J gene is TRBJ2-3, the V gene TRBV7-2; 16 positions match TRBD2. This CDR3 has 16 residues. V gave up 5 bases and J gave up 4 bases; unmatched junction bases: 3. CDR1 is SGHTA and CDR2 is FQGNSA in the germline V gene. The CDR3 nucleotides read TGTGCCAGCAGCGCCGGGACTAGCGGGAGGGCAGATACGCAGTATTTT. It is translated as CASSAGTSGRADTQYF.

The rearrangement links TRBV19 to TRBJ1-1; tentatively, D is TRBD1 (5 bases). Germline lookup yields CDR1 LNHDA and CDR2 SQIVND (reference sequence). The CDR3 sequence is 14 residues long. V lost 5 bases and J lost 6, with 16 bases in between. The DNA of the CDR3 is TGTGCCAGTAGTGACAACAGGATTCTCGCTGAAGCTTTCTTT. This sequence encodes CASSDNRILAEAFF.

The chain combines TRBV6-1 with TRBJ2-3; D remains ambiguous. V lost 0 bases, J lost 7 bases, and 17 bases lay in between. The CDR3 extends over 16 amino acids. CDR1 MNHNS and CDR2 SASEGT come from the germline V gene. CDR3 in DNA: TGTGCCAGCAGTGAAGCGCAGGTCCGACGCAAACATACGCAGTATTTT. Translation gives CASSEAQVRRKHTQYF.

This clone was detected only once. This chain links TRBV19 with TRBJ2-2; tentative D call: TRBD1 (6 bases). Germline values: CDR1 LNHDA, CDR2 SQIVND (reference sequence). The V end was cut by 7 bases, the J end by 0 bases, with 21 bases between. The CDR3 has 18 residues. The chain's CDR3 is CASTLRGHSLSNTGELFF. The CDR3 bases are TGTGCCAGTACCCTAAGGGGACATTCCTTGTCGAACACCGGGGAGCTGTTTTTT.

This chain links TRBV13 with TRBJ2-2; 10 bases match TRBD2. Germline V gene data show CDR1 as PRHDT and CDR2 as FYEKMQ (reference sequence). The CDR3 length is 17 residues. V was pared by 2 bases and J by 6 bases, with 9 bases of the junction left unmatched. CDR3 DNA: TGTGCCAGCAGCTTATGGAGGGCTAGCGGGGGCCCCGGGGAGCTGTTTTTT. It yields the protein CASSLWRASGGPGELFF. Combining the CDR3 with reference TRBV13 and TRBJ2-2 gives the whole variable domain AAGVIQSPRHLIKEKRETATLKCYPIPRHDTVYWYQQGPGQDPQFLISFYEKMQSDKGSIPDRFSAQQFSDYHSELNMSSLELGDSALYFCASSLWRASGGPGELFFGEGSRLTVL.

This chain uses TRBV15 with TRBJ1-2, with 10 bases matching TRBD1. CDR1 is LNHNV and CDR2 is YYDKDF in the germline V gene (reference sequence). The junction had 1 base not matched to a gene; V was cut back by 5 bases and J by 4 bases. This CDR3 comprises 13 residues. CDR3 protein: CATSGDRGYGYTF. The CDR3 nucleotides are TGTGCCACCAGCGGGGACAGGGGCTATGGCTACACCTTC.

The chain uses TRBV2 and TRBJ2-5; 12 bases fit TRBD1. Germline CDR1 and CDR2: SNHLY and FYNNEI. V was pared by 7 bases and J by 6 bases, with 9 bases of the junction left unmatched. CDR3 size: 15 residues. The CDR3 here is CASTDPGQGAKTQYF. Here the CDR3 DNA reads TGTGCCAGCACCGATCCGGGACAGGGGGCGAAGACCCAGTACTTC.

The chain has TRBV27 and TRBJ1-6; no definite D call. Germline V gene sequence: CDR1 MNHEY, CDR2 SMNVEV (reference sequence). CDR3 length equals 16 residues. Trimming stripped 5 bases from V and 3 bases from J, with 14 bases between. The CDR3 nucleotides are TGTGCCAGCAGTCCGAGATCTCCCGTCTATAATTCACCCCTCCACTTT. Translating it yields CASSPRSPVYNSPLHF.

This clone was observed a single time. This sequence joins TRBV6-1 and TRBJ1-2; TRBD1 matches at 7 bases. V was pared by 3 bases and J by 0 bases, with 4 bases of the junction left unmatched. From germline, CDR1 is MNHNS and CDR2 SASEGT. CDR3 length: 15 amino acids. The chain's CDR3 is CASSDWDRANYGYTF. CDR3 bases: TGTGCCAGCAGTGACTGGGACAGAGCTAACTATGGCTACACCTTC.

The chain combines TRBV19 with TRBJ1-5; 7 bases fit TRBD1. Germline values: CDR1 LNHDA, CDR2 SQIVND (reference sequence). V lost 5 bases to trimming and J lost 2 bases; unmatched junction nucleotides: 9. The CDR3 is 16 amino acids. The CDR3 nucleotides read TGTGCCAGTAGTTCCGCCGACAGGGTTCGCAATCAGCCCCAGCATTTT. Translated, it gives CASSSADRVRNQPQHF.

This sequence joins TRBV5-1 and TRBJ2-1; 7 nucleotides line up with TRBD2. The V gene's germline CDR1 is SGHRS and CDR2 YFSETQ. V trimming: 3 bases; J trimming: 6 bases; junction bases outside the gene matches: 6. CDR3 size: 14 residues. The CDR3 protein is CASSWNSGSNEQFF. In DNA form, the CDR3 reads TGCGCCAGCAGCTGGAATAGCGGGTCCAATGAGCAGTTCTTC.

CDR3 coding DNA: TGTGCCAGCAGCTTAAAATTAGCAGGGGAGGGGCCCCAGCATTTT. Its translation: CASSLKLAGEGPQHF. The V call is TRBV7-2, the J call TRBJ1-5; tentatively, D is TRBD1 (6 bases). V lost 2 bases to trimming and J lost 9 bases, with 17 bases between them. The CDR3 covers 15 residues. CDR1 and CDR2 from the germline V gene are SGHTA and FQGNSA.

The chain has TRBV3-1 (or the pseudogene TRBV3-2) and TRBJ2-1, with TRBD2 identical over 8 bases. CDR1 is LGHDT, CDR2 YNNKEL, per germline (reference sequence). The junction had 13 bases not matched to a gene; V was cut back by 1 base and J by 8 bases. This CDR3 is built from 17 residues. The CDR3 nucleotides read TGTGCCAGCAGCCAAGGAGTCCTATCGGGAGCGGGGGATGAGCAGTTCTTC. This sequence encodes CASSQGVLSGAGDEQFF.

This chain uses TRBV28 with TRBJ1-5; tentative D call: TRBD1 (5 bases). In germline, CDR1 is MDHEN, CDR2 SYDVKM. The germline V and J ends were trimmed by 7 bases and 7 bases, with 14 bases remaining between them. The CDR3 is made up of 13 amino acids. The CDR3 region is CASNAGGGQPQHF. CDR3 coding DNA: TGTGCCAGCAATGCCGGGGGAGGGCAGCCCCAGCATTTT.

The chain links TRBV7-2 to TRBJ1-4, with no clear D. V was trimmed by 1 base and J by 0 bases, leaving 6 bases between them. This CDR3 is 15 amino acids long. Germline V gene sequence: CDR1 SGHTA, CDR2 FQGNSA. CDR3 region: CASSLVLATNEKLFF. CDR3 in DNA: TGTGCCAGCAGCTTAGTCCTAGCAACTAATGAAAAACTGTTTTTT.

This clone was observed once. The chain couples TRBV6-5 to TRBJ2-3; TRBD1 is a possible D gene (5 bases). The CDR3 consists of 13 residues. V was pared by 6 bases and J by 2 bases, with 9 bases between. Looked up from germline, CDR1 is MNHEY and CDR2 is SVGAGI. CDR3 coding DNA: TGTGCCAGCAGGACAGACCCCACAGATACGCAGTATTTT. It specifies CASRTDPTDTQYF.

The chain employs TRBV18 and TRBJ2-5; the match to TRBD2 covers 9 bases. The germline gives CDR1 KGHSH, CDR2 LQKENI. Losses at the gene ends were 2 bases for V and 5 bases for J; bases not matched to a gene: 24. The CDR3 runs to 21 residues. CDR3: CASSPGTVSGRFLVSRETQYF. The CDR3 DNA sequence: TGTGCCAGCTCACCAGGAACCGTTAGCGGGAGATTTTTGGTATCTCGGGAGACCCAGTACTTC.